Below are 28 T cell receptor beta chains sequenced from a single sample in a study of T cell responses to AZD1222 COVID-19 vaccine. This table comes from immunoSEQ multiplex PCR, and its TCRdb copy is limited to in-frame clones, with some not included. The sample holds approximately 79,000 clones, 80% to 90% seen once. The source was peripheral blood, collected on day 0 of AZD1222 vaccination. Receptor source: an adult in good health.

In its sample, this clone was seen once. V is TRBV7-2 and J is TRBJ2-7; the D call may be TRBD1 or TRBD2 (5 bases each). CDR1 is SGHTA and CDR2 is FQGNSA in the germline V gene. Trimming left V 5 bases short and J 3 bases short, with 17 bases between. The CDR3 totals 15 residues. CDR3 in DNA: TGTGCCAGCAGCCAAGGGAGAGGGGCCGGCTACGAGCAGTACTTC. Its translation: CASSQGRGAGYEQYF. The full variable domain, completed using reference TRBV7-2 and TRBJ2-7, is GAGVSQSPSNKVTEKGKDVELRCDPISGHTALYWYRQSLGQGLEFLIYFQGNSAPDKSGLPSDRFSAERTGGSVSTLTIQRTQQEDSAVYLCASSQGRGAGYEQYFGPGTRLTVT.

The chain employs TRBV30 and TRBJ1-4; no clear D gene. The CDR3 is made up of 15 amino acids. V was trimmed by 0 bases and J by 4 bases, leaving 12 bases between them. Germline loops: CDR1 GTSNPN, CDR2 SVGIG (reference sequence). The CDR3 DNA follows: TGTGCCTGGAGTGTAACGGGAGAACTTAATGAAAAACTGTTTTTT. Residues: CAWSVTGELNEKLFF.

J is TRBJ1-1 and V is TRBV3-1 (or the pseudogene TRBV3-2); D gene uncertain. Per germline, CDR1 LGHDT and CDR2 YNNKEL (reference sequence). The CDR3 length is 18 residues. V lost 1 base and J 0 bases, leaving 18 bases between the germline ends. The CDR3 coding sequence is TGTGCCAGCAGCCAAGTCCTTATTCTACAGAACCTGAACACTGAAGCTTTCTTT. As protein: CASSQVLILQNLNTEAFF.

This chain joins TRBV6-5 and TRBJ1-1; D perhaps matches TRBD1 (5 bases). V was pared by 7 bases and J by 0 bases, with 12 bases between. The germline gives CDR1 MNHEY, CDR2 SVGAGI. This CDR3 region has 14 residues. CDR3 sequence reads: CASTRDPMNTEAFF. The CDR3 coding sequence is TGTGCCAGCACTCGGGACCCGATGAACACTGAAGCTTTCTTT.

The chain is built from TRBV28 and TRBJ2-5, with 8 nucleotides matching TRBD2. Germline lookup yields CDR1 MDHEN and CDR2 SYDVKM. V was pared by 5 bases and J by 3 bases, with 8 bases of the junction left unmatched. This CDR3 has 15 residues. For the CDR3, the DNA is TGTGCCAGCAGTCCCGGGGATAGCGGGAAAGAGACCCAGTACTTC. Its protein product is CASSPGDSGKETQYF.

J is TRBJ1-4 and V is TRBV19; D gene unclear. This CDR3 is built from 14 residues. CDR1 and CDR2 (germline): LNHDA, SQIVND (reference sequence). Trimming shortened V by 9 bases and J by 1 base, and 12 bases separated the two germline ends. CDR3 region: CARVLGVTNEKLFF. In nucleotides, the CDR3 is TGTGCCAGAGTCTTGGGAGTAACTAATGAAAAACTGTTTTTT.

This chain uses TRBV18 with TRBJ1-5; possibly TRBD1 for D (5 bases). The CDR3 has 14 amino acids. The germline CDR1 and CDR2 sequences are KGHSH and LQKENI. Trimming took 3 bases from V and 5 from J, leaving 11 bases between them. For the CDR3, the DNA is TGTGCCAGCTCACCCCAGGGAGGACATCAGCCCCAGCATTTT. This codes for CASSPQGGHQPQHF.

The chain uses TRBV7-7 and TRBJ2-7; D might be TRBD1 (6 bases). V was cut by 5 bases and J by 4 bases, with 24 bases left in between. Germline assignment: CDR1 SSHAT and CDR2 FNYEAQ (reference sequence). The CDR3 totals 17 residues. The CDR3 DNA reads TGTGCCAGCAGCCGTAGCCTTAGGGGGTCCGGTGTTTACGAGCAGTACTTC. Translated: CASSRSLRGSGVYEQYF.

The V call is TRBV6-2 or TRBV6-3, the J call TRBJ2-5; D remains ambiguous. Between the trimmed V and J ends, which lost 6 bases and 0 bases, there was a span of 11 bases. CDR1 MNHEY and CDR2 SVGEGT come from the germline V gene. CDR3 length equals 14 residues. This CDR3 is CASSPTLNQETQYF. The CDR3 DNA is TGTGCCAGCAGCCCTACGTTAAACCAAGAGACCCAGTACTTC.

This chain links TRBV28 with TRBJ1-1; D gene unclear. The CDR3 totals 12 residues. V was shortened by 6 bases and J by 3 bases, with 8 bases between the two germline ends. Germline CDR1 is MDHEN and CDR2 is SYDVKM. The CDR3 DNA sequence: TGTGCCAGCAGGCCCGTGGACACTGAAGCTTTCTTT. This encodes CASRPVDTEAFF.

This clone was seen a single time. This chain uses TRBV6-2 or TRBV6-3 with TRBJ2-7; 9 nucleotides match TRBD1. This CDR3 comprises 14 residues. The V and J ends lost 2 bases and 3 bases, in that order; junction bases with no gene match: 2. CDR1 is MNHEY, CDR2 SVGEGT, per germline. This chain's CDR3 is CASSYEGQGYEQYF. CDR3 nucleotide sequence: TGTGCCAGCAGTTACGAGGGACAGGGCTACGAGCAGTACTTC.

The chain couples TRBV9 to TRBJ2-3; maybe TRBD1 (5 bases). The CDR3 has 12 residues. Germline CDR1 reads SGDLS; CDR2 reads YYNGEE. Trimming stripped 0 bases from V and 6 bases from J, with 5 bases between. CDR3 amino acids: CASSVEGDTQYF. In DNA form, the CDR3 reads TGTGCCAGCAGCGTAGAGGGGGATACGCAGTATTTT.

The rearrangement links TRBV9 to TRBJ2-1; D remains unclear. In germline, CDR1 is SGDLS, CDR2 YYNGEE. This CDR3 comprises 11 residues. V lost 4 bases, J lost 8 bases, and 7 bases lay in between. For the CDR3, the DNA is TGTGCCAGCAGCTCGCTGGATGAGCAGTTCTTC. It yields the protein CASSSLDEQFF.

This clone has just one count. V gene TRBV5-1 combines with J gene TRBJ1-2; D gene unclear. The CDR3 sequence is 14 residues long. V was clipped by 0 bases and J by 6 bases, with 12 bases between them. CDR1 and CDR2 from the germline V gene are SGHRS and YFSETQ. The CDR3 sequence is CASSLVAAGDGYTF. CDR3 bases: TGCGCCAGCAGCTTGGTGGCAGCCGGGGATGGCTACACCTTC.

The chain is built from TRBV10-3 and TRBJ1-3; no clear D gene. Between the trimmed V and J ends, which lost 10 bases and 0 bases, there was a span of 10 bases. Germline V lookup: CDR1 ENHRY, CDR2 SYGVKD. The CDR3 totals 13 residues. The CDR3, as DNA: TGTGCCACATACTTGGGCTCTGGAAACACCATATATTTT. It specifies CATYLGSGNTIYF.

The chain has TRBV18 and TRBJ2-7; no definite D call. V shed 5 bases and J shed 7 bases, with 12 bases lying between them. The CDR3 loop spans 12 amino acids. CDR1 KGHSH and CDR2 LQKENI come from the germline V gene. The CDR3 is CASSGSYDEQYF. CDR3 sequence (DNA): TGTGCCAGCTCAGGTTCCTACGATGAGCAGTACTTC.

The chain uses TRBV28 and TRBJ1-3; 7 nucleotides agree with TRBD1. Germline CDR1 MDHEN, CDR2 SYDVKM. With V trimmed by 5 bases and J by 3 bases, 4 bases remained unmatched. This CDR3 has 14 residues. CDR3 protein: CASSLGQVGNTIYF. CDR3 DNA sequence: TGTGCCAGCAGTCTCGGACAGGTTGGAAACACCATATATTTT.

The chain employs TRBV6-5 and TRBJ1-1, with 11 bases that match TRBD1. Per germline, CDR1 MNHEY and CDR2 SVGAGI. This CDR3 has 14 amino acids. V gave up 6 bases and J gave up 5 bases; unmatched junction bases: 5. The CDR3 sequence is CASRGDRGSTEAFF. DNA for the CDR3: TGTGCCAGCAGAGGGGACAGGGGGAGTACTGAAGCTTTCTTT.

The chain couples TRBV11-2 to TRBJ1-2; D is unresolved. The CDR3 consists of 13 residues. The germline V and J ends were trimmed by 1 base and 8 bases, with 11 bases remaining between them. Per the germline V gene, CDR1 is SGHAT and CDR2 is FQNNGV. CDR3 protein: CASSLGGREGYTF. The CDR3 nucleotides read TGTGCCAGCAGCTTAGGGGGAAGAGAGGGCTACACCTTC.

This rearrangement joins TRBV28 to TRBJ2-7; D ambiguous. The V end lost 2 bases, the J end lost 5 bases, and 10 bases lay between the germline ends. The CDR3 spans 13 residues. Germline CDR1 is MDHEN and CDR2 is SYDVKM. CDR3 protein: CASSLRAPDEQYF. CDR3 coding DNA: TGTGCCAGCAGTTTACGGGCTCCTGACGAGCAGTACTTC.

This chain links TRBV18 with TRBJ2-1; D may be TRBD2 (5 bases). V dropped 4 bases and J dropped 2 bases, with 12 bases sitting between them. The germline V gene has CDR1 KGHSH and CDR2 LQKENI. The CDR3 runs 15 residues. The CDR3 DNA is TGTGCCAGCTCACTGAGGGCCGCAACCTACAATGAGCAGTTCTTC. Its translation is CASSLRAATYNEQFF.

The chain carries TRBV6-5 and TRBJ2-7, with TRBD2 matching 8 bases. The CDR3 runs 15 residues. Trimming at V came to 6 bases and at J to 3 bases, leaving 10 bases not matched to a gene. CDR1 and CDR2 from the germline V gene are MNHEY and SVGAGI. The CDR3 reads CASSIAGGSNYEQYF. The CDR3 nucleotides are TGTGCCAGCAGCATCGCGGGAGGATCAAACTACGAGCAGTACTTC.

The rearrangement links TRBV28 to TRBJ2-7; 8 nucleotides agree with TRBD2. The CDR3 length is 15 residues. Trimming at V came to 4 bases and at J to 4 bases, leaving 9 bases not matched to a gene. Per the germline V gene, CDR1 is MDHEN and CDR2 is SYDVKM. The CDR3 DNA follows: TGTGCCAGCAGTTCAGCGATAGCGGGAATTTACGAGCAGTACTTC. Amino acids: CASSSAIAGIYEQYF.

V is TRBV6-2 or TRBV6-3 and J is TRBJ1-1, with D possibly TRBD1 on 5 matching bases. The CDR3 length is 13 residues. Germline values: CDR1 MNHEY, CDR2 SVGEGT. Trimming took 6 bases from V and 1 from J, leaving 9 bases between them. For the CDR3, the DNA is TGTGCCAGCAGCAGGGACGGGAACACTGAAGCTTTCTTT. This codes for CASSRDGNTEAFF.

The V gene is TRBV11-2, the J gene TRBJ2-1; TRBD2 matches at 13 bases. V shed 4 bases, J shed 6 bases, and the junction held 9 bases outside the gene matches. The CDR3 contains 17 residues. Germline CDR1 reads SGHAT; CDR2 reads FQNNGV. This chain's CDR3 is CASSSLAGGLGGNEQFF. CDR3 DNA: TGTGCCAGCAGCTCACTAGCGGGAGGGTTGGGAGGCAATGAGCAGTTCTTC.

The chain uses TRBV19 and TRBJ1-3; D gene unclear. Germline V gene lookup returns CDR1 LNHDA and CDR2 SQIVND (reference sequence). V was pared by 0 bases and J by 3 bases, with 9 bases between. This CDR3 region has 15 residues. CDR3 residues: CASSIDRPGGNTIYF. As DNA, the CDR3 is TGTGCCAGTAGTATAGATCGGCCAGGTGGAAACACCATATATTTT.

The chain is built from TRBV6-2 or TRBV6-3 and TRBJ2-5, with D possibly TRBD1 on 5 matching bases. The CDR3 consists of 14 residues. V dropped 8 bases and J dropped 0 bases, with 13 bases sitting between them. CDR1 and CDR2 from the germline V gene are MNHEY and SVGEGT. CDR3 nucleotide sequence: TGTGCCAGCCGCCTTCAGGGATACCAAGAGACCCAGTACTTC. This codes for CASRLQGYQETQYF.

The V call is TRBV7-8, the J call TRBJ2-6; no reliable D call. CDR1 and CDR2 (germline): SGHVS, FQNEAQ. CDR3 length: 17 amino acids. V lost 2 bases and J 2 bases, leaving 13 bases between the germline ends. CDR3: CASSLRNTVAGANVLTF. In DNA form, the CDR3 reads TGTGCCAGCAGCTTACGGAATACGGTGGCTGGGGCCAACGTCCTGACTTTC.